The entry below gives a single T cell receptor beta chain sequence along with its context. Its target is not known. Naive-designated CD8 cells lacked CD45RO, were positively enriched for CCR7, and omitted terminally differentiated effector memory CD45RA+ cells. The germline V gene has CDR1 SGHRS and CDR2 YFSETQ. The V segment lost 3 bases and the J segment 2 bases; nucleotides outside the gene matches: 5. The CDR3 has 14 residues. This entry is derived from a study of shared clonotypes between healthy human individuals. Sequenced by immunoSEQ multiplex PCR; TCRdb stores in-frame clones only, minus some. The data show roughly 850,000 clones, about 97% seen once. Study-wide points: Generally, naive subsets (rather than memory subsets) showed larger estimated richness. A handful of donors had roughly 5% of their naive CD4 clonotypes in common.

The clonotype comes from a young man in good health. The V gene is TRBV5-1, the J gene TRBJ2-7; 7 bases line up with TRBD1. Sequences were obtained from naive CD8+ T cells sorted from blood. The CDR3 loop reads CASSSTGVAYEQYF. In nucleotides, the CDR3 is TGCGCCAGCAGCTCAACAGGGGTGGCCTACGAGCAGTACTTC.